The TCR beta chain described here comes from a study of STAT3 mutations in large granular lymphocyte leukemia. Germline V gene lookup returns CDR1 MGHDK and CDR2 SYGVNS. V was clipped by 6 bases and J by 2 bases; unmatched bases: 15. The CDR3 totals 17 residues. The study's findings and limits: Every T-LGLL patient had at least one immunodominant TCRbeta clonotype. Sampling intervals varied between patients and samples.

This table comes from immunoSEQ multiplex PCR, and its TCRdb copy is limited to in-frame clones, with some not included. The table records thousands of clones, 91% of them present only once. About this clone: Its antigen is still unknown.

The source material was peripheral blood mononuclear cells. The chain uses TRBV25-1 and TRBJ1-2; 7 bases line up with TRBD1. This receptor was taken from a man aged 45-65 years with T-cell large granular lymphocyte leukemia. Some clones in this sample may be carry-over from other donors' samples. The CDR3 sequence: CASREKGQEGVNYGYTF. The CDR3, as DNA: TGTGCCAGCAGAGAGAAAGGACAGGAAGGGGTCAACTATGGCTACACCTTC.